Presented here are 9 T cell receptor beta chains from one specimen sequenced in a study of human T cells and chemical hapten exposure. TCRdb passed the RACE reads through MiXCR, listing each CDR3 protein once. The sample records about 50,000 distinct CDR3 sequences, around 4.1% being singletons. The sample's time point: healthy volunteer bleed at 2 weeks. Unfractionated whole blood yielded the extracted total RNA. Source material: whole blood. The receptors here all came from a female donor in good health. Some clones in this sample may be carry-over from other donors' samples.

This clonotype was counted many times. The chain has TRBV20-1 and TRBJ2-3, with unresolved D. V dropped 1 base and J dropped 0 bases, with 8 bases sitting between them. Germline lookup yields CDR1 DFQATT and CDR2 SNEGSKA (reference sequence). The CDR3 has 14 amino acids. The CDR3 DNA is TGCAGTGCTAGAGCGATAGGAAGCACAGATACGCAGTATTTT. Translating it yields CSARAIGSTDTQYF.

This clonotype was counted at least ten times. V gene TRBV7-2 combines with J gene TRBJ2-2; TRBD2 agrees at 10 bases. The CDR3 runs 17 residues. Germline loops: CDR1 SGHTA, CDR2 FQGNSA. Losses at the gene ends were 4 bases for V and 4 bases for J; bases not matched to a gene: 9. This CDR3 is CASSSRAGGLLTGELFF. The CDR3 region has the DNA TGTGCCAGCAGCTCCCGAGCGGGGGGGCTTCTCACCGGGGAGCTGTTTTTT.

This clonotype was found many times. The chain carries TRBV19 and TRBJ2-7; perhaps TRBD2 as D (6 bases). CDR3 length equals 11 residues. V lost 2 bases, J lost 7 bases, and 6 bases lay in between. Germline-derived CDR1 and CDR2 are LNHDA and SQIVND (reference sequence). CDR3 protein: CASSIREEQYF. CDR3 DNA: TGTGCCAGTAGTATACGGGAGGAGCAGTACTTC.

This clonotype was counted many times. V gene TRBV6-6 combines with J gene TRBJ1-1; TRBD1 aligns across 8 bases. Germline CDR1 MNHNY, CDR2 SVGAGI (reference sequence). The V segment lost 4 bases and the J segment 3 bases; nucleotides outside the gene matches: 1. There are 13 residues in the CDR3. The CDR3 DNA is TGTGCCAGCAGTTTGACAGGGGACACTGAAGCTTTCTTT. Residues: CASSLTGDTEAFF.

This clonotype was counted many times. The rearrangement uses TRBV18 and TRBJ1-2, with TRBD1 as a possible D gene (5 bases). There are 14 residues in the CDR3. CDR1 and CDR2 (germline): KGHSH, LQKENI. Trimming took off 3 bases at V and 0 bases at J, with 8 bases between the two ends. CDR3 sequence: CASSPGGANYGYTF. The CDR3 coding sequence is TGTGCCAGCTCACCTGGGGGTGCTAACTATGGCTACACCTTC. The entire variable domain, with the rest obtained from reference TRBV18 and TRBJ1-2, is as follows: NAGVMQNPRHLVRRRGQEARLRCSPMKGHSHVYWYRQLPEEGLKFMVYLQKENIIDESGMPKERFSAEFPKEGPSILRIQQVVRGDSAAYFCASSPGGANYGYTFGSGTRLTVV.

This clonotype appeared many times. This chain links TRBV7-9 with TRBJ2-7; TRBD2 might be the D (6 bases). The V end lost 4 bases, the J end lost 3 bases, and 16 bases lay between the germline ends. Germline CDR1 and CDR2: SEHNR and FQNEAQ (reference sequence). The CDR3 length is 15 residues. Here the CDR3 DNA reads TGTGCCAGCAGCTCCTCGATTCAGCGGGTCTACGAGCAGTACTTC. As protein: CASSSSIQRVYEQYF.

Ten or more counts support this clonotype. The chain carries TRBV20-1 and TRBJ2-3, with TRBD2 as a possible D gene (6 bases). The V end lost 0 bases, the J end lost 0 bases, and 10 bases lay between the germline ends. Germline V gene data show CDR1 as DFQATT and CDR2 as SNEGSKA (reference sequence). CDR3 length: 15 amino acids. CDR3: CSARDIGGSTDTQYF. CDR3 bases: TGCAGTGCTAGAGATATCGGGGGAAGCACAGATACGCAGTATTTT.

This clonotype has at least ten counts. This chain links TRBV29-1 with TRBJ2-6; perhaps TRBD2 as D (5 bases). This CDR3 contains 16 residues. V gave up 6 bases and J gave up 1 base, with 16 bases separating them. Per germline, CDR1 SQVTM and CDR2 ANQGSEA. Here the CDR3 reads CSVARPRASGANVLTF. The CDR3 nucleotides read TGCAGCGTCGCTAGGCCGCGGGCGTCTGGGGCCAACGTCCTGACTTTC.

This clonotype was found many times. The V gene is TRBV6-1, the J gene TRBJ1-5, with a possible D match to TRBD1 (5 bases). CDR3 length: 12 amino acids. Germline CDR1 reads MNHNS; CDR2 reads SASEGT. The V end lost 6 bases, the J end lost 5 bases, and 8 bases lay between the germline ends. The CDR3 loop reads CASRDTYQPQHF. CDR3 sequence (DNA): TGTGCCAGCAGGGACACTTATCAGCCCCAGCATTTT.